A single sample is the source of the 9 T cell receptor beta chains below, sequenced in a study of cytomegalovirus exposure and HLA in healthy donors. The PCR was carried out with 60 Vbeta primers and 13 Jbeta primers. Repertoires were generated with immunoSEQ multiplex PCR, while TCRdb's copy carries only in-frame clones and drops some. Of more than 95,000 clones in the sample, more than 80% were seen once. Sequencing was done on a sample of PBMCs. Every receptor here comes from a man aged 25 to 45 in good health and CMV-seropositive.

With respect to this clone: At one boundary the junction diverges from the germline segment, which might be a read error. The chain carries TRBV5-6 and TRBJ1-1; 10 bases line up with TRBD1. This CDR3 region has 15 residues. The germline V gene encodes CDR1 SGHDT and CDR2 YYEEEE. This chain's CDR3 is CTSSLTGGANTEAFF. In DNA form, the CDR3 reads TGTACCAGCAGCTTGACAGGGGGCGCGAACACTGAAGCTTTCTTT.

This chain links TRBV6-5 with TRBJ2-7; a weak D match, TRBD2 (5 bases). The length of the CDR3 is 15 residues. The V and J ends lost 6 bases and 4 bases respectively, with 19 bases between them. CDR1 is MNHEY, CDR2 SVGAGI, per germline. Written as DNA, the CDR3 is TGTGCCAGCAGCCAATCCGGGCGGGCTAGGTACGAGCAGTACTTC. Its protein is CASSQSGRARYEQYF.

The V call is TRBV9, the J call TRBJ2-7; 11 nucleotides match TRBD1. V lost 4 bases and J lost 6; bases outside the gene matches: 12. Germline lookup yields CDR1 SGDLS and CDR2 YYNGEE. This CDR3 has 16 amino acids. CDR3 region: CASSPEGGQGAGEQYF. CDR3 sequence (DNA): TGTGCCAGCAGCCCAGAAGGCGGACAGGGGGCCGGCGAGCAGTACTTC.

This clone turned up a few times. V is TRBV11-2 and J is TRBJ2-5; possible D gene TRBD2, 6 bases. CDR1 is SGHAT and CDR2 is FQNNGV in the germline V gene. This CDR3 has 13 residues. The V end lost 5 bases, the J end lost 8 bases, and 15 bases lay between the germline ends. The chain's CDR3 is CASSRGLAHTQYF. DNA of the CDR3: TGTGCCAGCAGCCGGGGACTGGCGCACACCCAGTACTTC.

The rearrangement uses TRBV7-3 and TRBJ1-1, with no clear D. The CDR3 consists of 13 residues. From germline, CDR1 is SGHTA and CDR2 FQGTGA. V lost 4 bases to trimming and J lost 0 bases, with 6 bases between them. CDR3 residues: CASSSSVNTEAFF. The CDR3 DNA reads as TGTGCCAGCAGCTCTTCAGTGAACACTGAAGCTTTCTTT.

The CDR3 DNA is TGCGCCAGCAGTCGGACAAGTAGAAATCAGCCCCAGCATTTT. This encodes CASSRTSRNQPQHF. The chain uses TRBV10-2 and TRBJ1-5; TRBD1 is a possible D gene (5 bases). The germline V gene has CDR1 WSHSY and CDR2 SAAADI. Between the trimmed V and J ends, which lost 5 bases and 4 bases, there was a span of 12 bases. CDR3 length: 14 amino acids.

The chain couples TRBV11-1 to TRBJ1-1; D ambiguous. This CDR3 spans 13 amino acids. Germline assignment: CDR1 SGHAT and CDR2 FQDESV (reference sequence). V shed 3 bases and J shed 2 bases, with 7 bases lying between them. The CDR3 DNA reads as TGTGCCAGCAGCTTGGCAGAAAACACTGAAGCTTTCTTT. It translates to CASSLAENTEAFF.

The rearrangement uses TRBV9 and TRBJ2-3; TRBD1 is a possible D gene (5 bases). The V gene's germline CDR1 is SGDLS and CDR2 YYNGEE. This CDR3 has 15 amino acids. The V end lost 0 bases, the J end lost 4 bases, and 12 bases lay between the germline ends. CDR3 region: CASSVEGRVADTQYF. The CDR3, as DNA: TGTGCCAGCAGCGTAGAGGGCAGGGTCGCAGATACGCAGTATTTT.

CDR3 bases: TGTGCCACCAGCACCAGGGGGACCGGTTTAGATGAGCAGTTCTTC. It encodes CATSTRGTGLDEQFF. V and J are TRBV15 and TRBJ2-1; TRBD1 matches 7 bases. Trimming at V came to 4 bases and at J to 8 bases, leaving 11 bases not matched to a gene. Germline CDR1 and CDR2: LNHNV and YYDKDF (reference sequence). The CDR3 is made up of 15 amino acids.